This entry features one TCR beta chain sequence. These data are taken from a study of radiotherapy plus CTLA-4 blockade in lung cancer. Assay used: immunoSEQ multiplex PCR; TCRdb lists only in-frame clones, some missing. The sample lists some 15,000 clones, under 75% seen once, with about 55% in the top ten. The CDR3 has 15 residues. Germline lookup yields CDR1 SQVTM and CDR2 ANQGSEA. The trim removed 5 bases at V and 4 bases at J, leaving 9 bases unmatched. V and J are TRBV29-1 and TRBJ1-2; TRBD1 matches 11 bases. The clonotype comes from a human donor with non-small cell lung cancer whose response to radiotherapy plus ipilimumab could not be evaluated. Specimen: peripheral blood, collected from a patient treated with radiotherapy plus ipilimumab. Written as DNA, the CDR3 is TGCAGCGTTCAGGCTCGGGACAGGGGGACCTATGGCTACACCTTC. It is translated as CSVQARDRGTYGYTF.